This T cell receptor beta chain comes out of a study of blood T cell repertoires in COVID-19. Study-wide context: Material from acute and convalescent COVID-19 was sourced from the United States, Italy and Spain. Sample material is recorded as cDNA or gDNA derived from T cells, B-cell-depleted T cells, or PBMCs.

Authors' data handling: Reference gene primer amplification yielded estimated nucleated cell counts. Measured with immunoSEQ multiplex PCR; TCRdb has only the in-frame clones, and not every one. The DNA was the basis for D and trimming; V, J and clone size are from that table. The sample comprises 200,000 to 250,000 clones, about 90% of which are singletons, and about 1.5% rests with the top ten. The V gene lost 2 bases and the J gene lost 0 bases, with 8 bases spanning the gap. This CDR3 region has 14 residues. Germline assignment: CDR1 SGHAT and CDR2 FQNNGV. J is TRBJ2-7 and V is TRBV11-2; D gene uncertain. Source material: peripheral blood. This sequence originates from a man aged 18 to 29 with active or convalescent COVID-19. CDR3 sequence reads: CASSLRERSYEQYF. In DNA form, the CDR3 reads TGTGCCAGCAGCTTACGCGAACGCTCCTACGAGCAGTACTTC.